The clone carrying this T cell receptor beta chain was found many times. What it binds is not known. These data are taken from a study of regulatory T cells in long-lasting Graves disease. There are 13 residues in the CDR3. Germline V lookup: CDR1 SGHVS, CDR2 FQNEAQ. With 1 base removed from V and 8 bases from J, the gap between germline ends came to 8 bases. Building the TCR beta libraries relied on iRepertoire HTBI primers, and CDR3 regions underwent Arm-PCR. MiXCR, run by TCRdb on the multiplex PCR reads, gives a single entry per CDR3 protein. The sample gives over 200,000 distinct CDR3 sequences, around 20% of which show up once; around 21% is in the top ten. General study findings and limits: The study found TRBV28, TRBJ1-2 and TRBJ2-5 favored in persistent disease. Persistent Graves' patients had lower TCR diversity than newly diagnosed ones.

Time point described: newly diagnosed GD, antithyroid drugs for less than 3 months. After RNA was extracted from PBMCs, the TCR library was made from it. By American Thyroid Association guidelines, Graves' disease was diagnosed in the cohort. The sample consisted of peripheral blood mononuclear cells (PBMCs), taken at new diagnosis, from a patient treated with antithyroid drugs. The chain combines TRBV7-8 with TRBJ1-4; D unclear. This TCR derives from a female donor with Graves disease. The CDR3 DNA is TGTGCCAGCAGCTTAGGAGTGGGAGAAAAACTGTTTTTT. As protein: CASSLGVGEKLFF.